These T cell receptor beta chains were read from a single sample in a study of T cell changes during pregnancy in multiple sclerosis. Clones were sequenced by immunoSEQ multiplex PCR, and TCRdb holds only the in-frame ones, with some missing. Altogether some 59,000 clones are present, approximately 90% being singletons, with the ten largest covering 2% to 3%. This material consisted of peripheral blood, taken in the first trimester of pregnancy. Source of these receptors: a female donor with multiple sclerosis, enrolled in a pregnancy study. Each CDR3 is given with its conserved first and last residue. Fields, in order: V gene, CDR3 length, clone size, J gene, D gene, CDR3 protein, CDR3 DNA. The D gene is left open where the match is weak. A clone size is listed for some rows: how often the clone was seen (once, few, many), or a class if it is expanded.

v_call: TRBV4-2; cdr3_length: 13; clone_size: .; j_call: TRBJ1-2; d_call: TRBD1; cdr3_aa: CASSQDRGDGYTF; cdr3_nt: TGTGCCAGCAGCCAAGACAGGGGGGACGGCTACACCTTC
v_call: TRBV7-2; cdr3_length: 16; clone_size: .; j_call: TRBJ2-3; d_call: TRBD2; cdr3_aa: CASSYLSGVGGDTQYF; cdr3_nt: TGTGCCAGCAGCTACCTTAGCGGGGTTGGGGGAGATACGCAGTATTTT
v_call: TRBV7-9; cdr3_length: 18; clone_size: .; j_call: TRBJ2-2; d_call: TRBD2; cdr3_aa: CASSLAAGTSGKVGELFF; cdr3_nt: TGTGCCAGCAGCTTAGCAGCAGGGACTAGCGGGAAGGTCGGGGAGCTGTTTTTT
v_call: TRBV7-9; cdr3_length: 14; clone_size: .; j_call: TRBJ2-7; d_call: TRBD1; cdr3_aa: CASSLGTGLGEQYF; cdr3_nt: TGTGCCAGCAGCCTTGGGACAGGGTTGGGGGAGCAGTACTTC
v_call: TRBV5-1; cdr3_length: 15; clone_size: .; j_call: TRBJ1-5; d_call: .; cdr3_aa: CASSLEGQIGSPQHF; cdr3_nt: TGCGCCAGCAGCTTGGAAGGACAGATCGGCTCGCCCCAGCATTTT
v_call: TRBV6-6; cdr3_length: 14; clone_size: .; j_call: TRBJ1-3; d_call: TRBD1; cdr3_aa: CASSGTGLGNTIYF; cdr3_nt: TGTGCCAGCAGCGGGACAGGGTTGGGAAACACCATATATTTT
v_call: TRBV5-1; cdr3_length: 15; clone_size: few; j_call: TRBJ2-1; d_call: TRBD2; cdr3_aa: CASSLTSGGQDEQFF; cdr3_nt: TGCGCCAGCAGCTTGACTAGCGGGGGGCAAGATGAGCAGTTCTTC
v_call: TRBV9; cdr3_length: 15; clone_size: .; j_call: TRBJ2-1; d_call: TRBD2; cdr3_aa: CASSVILADRNEQFF; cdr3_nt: TGTGCCAGCAGCGTTATACTAGCGGATAGGAATGAGCAGTTCTTC
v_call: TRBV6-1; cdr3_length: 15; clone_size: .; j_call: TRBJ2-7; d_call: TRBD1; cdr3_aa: CASFRAGTGGYEQYF; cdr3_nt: TGTGCCAGTTTCCGGGCCGGGACAGGGGGCTACGAGCAGTACTTC
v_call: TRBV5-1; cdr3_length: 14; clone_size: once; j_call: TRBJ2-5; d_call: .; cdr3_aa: CASSQAGQEETQYF; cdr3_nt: TGCGCCAGCAGCCAAGCGGGACAAGAAGAGACCCAGTACTTC
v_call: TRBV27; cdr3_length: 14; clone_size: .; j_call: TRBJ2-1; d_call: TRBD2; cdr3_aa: CASSFLAGADEQFF; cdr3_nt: TGTGCCAGCAGTTTTCTAGCGGGAGCCGATGAGCAGTTCTTC
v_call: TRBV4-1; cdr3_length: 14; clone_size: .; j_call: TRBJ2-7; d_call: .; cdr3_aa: CASSQAASRDEQYF; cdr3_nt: TGCGCCAGCAGCCAAGCTGCGTCCCGGGACGAGCAGTACTTC
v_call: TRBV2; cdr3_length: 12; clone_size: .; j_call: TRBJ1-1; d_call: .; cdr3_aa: CASRAGGYEAFF; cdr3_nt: TGTGCCAGCAGGGCGGGGGGCTATGAAGCTTTCTTT
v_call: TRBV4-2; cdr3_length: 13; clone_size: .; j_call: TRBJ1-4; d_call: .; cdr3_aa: CASSQQYNEKLFF; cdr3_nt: TGTGCCAGCAGCCAACAGTACAATGAAAAACTGTTTTTT
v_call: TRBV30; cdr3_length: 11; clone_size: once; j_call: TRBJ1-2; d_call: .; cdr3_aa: CAWSVSEVNTF; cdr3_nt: TGTGCCTGGAGTGTAAGCGAAGTCAACACCTTC
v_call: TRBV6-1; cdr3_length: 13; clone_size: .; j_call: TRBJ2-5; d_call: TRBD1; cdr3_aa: CASSPGQGETQYF; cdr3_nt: TGTGCCAGCAGCCCGGGACAGGGCGAGACCCAGTACTTC
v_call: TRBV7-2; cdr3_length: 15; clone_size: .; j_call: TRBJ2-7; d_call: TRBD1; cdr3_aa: CASSTTGASSYEQYF; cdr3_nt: TGTGCCAGCAGCACGACAGGGGCATCCTCCTACGAGCAGTACTTC
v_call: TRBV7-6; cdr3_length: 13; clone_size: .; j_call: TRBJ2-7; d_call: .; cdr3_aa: CASSLPGQYEQYF; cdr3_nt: TGTGCCAGCAGCTTACCTGGACAGTACGAGCAGTACTTC
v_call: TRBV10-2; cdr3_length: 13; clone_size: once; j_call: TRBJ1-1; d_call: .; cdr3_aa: CASSAQGNTEAFF; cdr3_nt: TGCGCCAGCAGTGCACAGGGTAACACTGAAGCTTTCTTT
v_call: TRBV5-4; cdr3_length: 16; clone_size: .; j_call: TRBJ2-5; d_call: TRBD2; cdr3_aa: CASSLMTSSTQETQYF; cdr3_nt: TGTGCCAGCAGCTTGATGACTAGCTCGACCCAAGAGACCCAGTACTTC
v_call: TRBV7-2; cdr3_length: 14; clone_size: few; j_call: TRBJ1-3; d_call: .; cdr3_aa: CASSLVRAGNTIYF; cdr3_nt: TGTGCCAGCAGCTTAGTTCGGGCTGGAAACACCATATATTTT
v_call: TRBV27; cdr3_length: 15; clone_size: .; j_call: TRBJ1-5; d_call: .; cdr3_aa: CASSLFPPVRSPQHF; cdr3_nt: TGTGCCAGCAGTTTATTTCCCCCCGTACGCAGTCCCCAGCATTTT
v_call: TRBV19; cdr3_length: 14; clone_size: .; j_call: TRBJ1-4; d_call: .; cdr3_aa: CASRLQGSYEKLFF; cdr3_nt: TGTGCCAGTAGATTACAGGGTTCTTATGAAAAACTGTTTTTT
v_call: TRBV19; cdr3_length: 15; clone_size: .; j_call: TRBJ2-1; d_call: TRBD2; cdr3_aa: CASSSGLDEYNEQFF; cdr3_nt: TGTGCCAGTAGTAGCGGACTAGACGAATACAATGAGCAGTTCTTC
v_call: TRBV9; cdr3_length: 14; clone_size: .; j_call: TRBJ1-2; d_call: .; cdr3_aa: CASSVAHGGYGYTF; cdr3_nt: TGTGCCAGCAGCGTAGCTCACGGGGGATATGGCTACACCTTC
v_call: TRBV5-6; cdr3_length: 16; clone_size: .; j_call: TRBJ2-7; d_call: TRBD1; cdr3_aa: CASSLADRARVAEQYF; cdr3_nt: TGTGCCAGCAGCTTGGCGGACAGGGCTCGAGTAGCCGAGCAGTACTTC
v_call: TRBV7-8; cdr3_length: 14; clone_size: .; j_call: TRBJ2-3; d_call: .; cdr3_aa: CASSSPSREATQYF; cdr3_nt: TGTGCCAGCAGCTCCCCCTCCAGGGAGGCTACGCAGTATTTT
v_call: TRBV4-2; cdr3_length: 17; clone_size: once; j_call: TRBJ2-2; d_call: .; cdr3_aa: CASSQVMDSTHTGELFF; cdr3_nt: TGTGCCAGCAGCCAAGTGATGGACAGCACACACACCGGGGAGCTGTTTTTT
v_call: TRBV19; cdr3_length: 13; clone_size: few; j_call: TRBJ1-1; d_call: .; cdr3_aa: CASSIFYTTEAFF; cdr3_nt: TGTGCCAGTAGTATATTCTATACCACTGAAGCTTTCTTT
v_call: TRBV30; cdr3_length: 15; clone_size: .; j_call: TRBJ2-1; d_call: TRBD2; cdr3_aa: CAWSPGLAGYNEQFF; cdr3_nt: TGTGCCTGGAGTCCGGGACTAGCGGGGTACAATGAGCAGTTCTTC
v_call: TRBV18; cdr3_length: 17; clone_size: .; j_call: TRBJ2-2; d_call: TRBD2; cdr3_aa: CASSPRSGGSYTGELFF; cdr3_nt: TGTGCCAGCTCACCAAGAAGCGGGGGGTCCTACACCGGGGAGCTGTTTTTT
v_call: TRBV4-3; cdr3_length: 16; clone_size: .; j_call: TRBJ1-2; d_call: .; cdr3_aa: CASSQGVRPQGGGYTF; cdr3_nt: TGCGCCAGCAGCCAAGGGGTCCGCCCCCAAGGAGGTGGCTACACCTTC
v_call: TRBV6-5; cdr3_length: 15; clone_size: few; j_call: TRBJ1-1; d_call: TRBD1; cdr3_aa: CASRPPRGRSTEAFF; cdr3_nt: TGTGCCAGCAGACCCCCCAGGGGGCGGTCCACTGAAGCTTTCTTT
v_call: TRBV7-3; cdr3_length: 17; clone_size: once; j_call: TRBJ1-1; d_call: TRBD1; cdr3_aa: CASSLLGQGESDTEAFF; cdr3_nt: TGTGCCAGCAGCTTACTCGGGCAGGGGGAGAGTGACACTGAAGCTTTCTTT
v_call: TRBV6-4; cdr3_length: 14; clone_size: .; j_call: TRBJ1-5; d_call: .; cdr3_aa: CASNPRGSNQPQHF; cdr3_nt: TGTGCCAGCAACCCCAGGGGTAGCAATCAGCCCCAGCATTTT
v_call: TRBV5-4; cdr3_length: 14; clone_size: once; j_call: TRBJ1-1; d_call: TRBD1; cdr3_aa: CASGLGTGGTEAFF; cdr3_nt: TGTGCCAGCGGACTAGGGACAGGAGGAACTGAAGCTTTCTTT
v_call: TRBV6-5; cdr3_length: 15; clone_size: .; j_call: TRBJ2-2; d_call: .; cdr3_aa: CASSYSRAGTGELFF; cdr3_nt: TGTGCCAGCAGTTACTCGAGGGCAGGCACCGGGGAGCTGTTTTTT
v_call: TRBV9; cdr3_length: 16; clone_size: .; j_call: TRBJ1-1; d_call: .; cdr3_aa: CASSVDPQVMNTEAFF; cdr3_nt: TGTGCCAGCAGCGTAGATCCACAGGTGATGAACACTGAAGCTTTCTTT
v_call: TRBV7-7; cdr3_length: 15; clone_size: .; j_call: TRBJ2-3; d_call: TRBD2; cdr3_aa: CASSLGTSGSDTQYF; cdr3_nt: TGTGCCAGCAGCTTAGGGACTAGCGGGAGCGATACGCAGTATTTT
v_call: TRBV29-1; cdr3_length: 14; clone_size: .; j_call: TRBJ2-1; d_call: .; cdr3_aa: CSARRGSSYNEQFF; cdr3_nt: TGCAGCGCCAGAAGGGGTAGCTCCTACAATGAGCAGTTCTTC
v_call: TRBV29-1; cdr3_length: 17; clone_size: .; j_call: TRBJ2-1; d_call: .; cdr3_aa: CSVEDRGGRLSYNEQFF; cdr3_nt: TGCAGCGTTGAAGATCGTGGCGGGCGACTCTCCTACAATGAGCAGTTCTTC
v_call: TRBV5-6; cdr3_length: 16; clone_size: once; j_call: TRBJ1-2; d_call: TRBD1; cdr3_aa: CASSLGQGKPPKGYTF; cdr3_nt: TGTGCCAGCAGCTTGGGACAGGGAAAGCCCCCTAAAGGCTACACCTTC
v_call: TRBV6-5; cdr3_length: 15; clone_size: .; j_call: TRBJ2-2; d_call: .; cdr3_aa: CASLPGFRLAGELFF; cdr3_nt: TGTGCCAGCCTCCCCGGGTTTCGGCTGGCCGGGGAGCTGTTTTTT
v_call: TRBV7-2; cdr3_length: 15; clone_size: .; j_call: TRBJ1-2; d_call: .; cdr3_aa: CASSLRDIPNYGYTF; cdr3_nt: TGTGCCAGCAGCCTCCGGGACATACCTAACTATGGCTACACCTTC
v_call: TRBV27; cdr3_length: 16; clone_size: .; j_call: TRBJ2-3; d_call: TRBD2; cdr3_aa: CASSARLAAPTDTQYF; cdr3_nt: TGTGCCAGCAGTGCCCGACTAGCGGCCCCCACAGATACGCAGTATTTT
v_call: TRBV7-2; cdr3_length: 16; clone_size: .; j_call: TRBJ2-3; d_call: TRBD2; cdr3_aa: CASSSAGTSGTYTQYF; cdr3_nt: TGTGCCAGCAGCTCTGCCGGGACTAGCGGGACATATACGCAGTATTTT
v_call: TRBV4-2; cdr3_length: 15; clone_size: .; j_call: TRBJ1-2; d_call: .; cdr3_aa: CASSRPVDSRYGYTF; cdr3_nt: TGTGCCAGCAGCCGCCCCGTAGACAGCCGATATGGCTACACCTTC
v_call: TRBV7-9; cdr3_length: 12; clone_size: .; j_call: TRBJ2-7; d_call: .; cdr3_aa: CASSSDIYEQYF; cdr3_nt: TGTGCCAGCAGCTCGGACATTTACGAGCAGTACTTC
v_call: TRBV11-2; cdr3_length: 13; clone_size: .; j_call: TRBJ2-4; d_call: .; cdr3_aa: CASRTPRENIQYF; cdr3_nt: TGTGCCAGCAGAACACCCAGGGAAAACATTCAGTACTTC
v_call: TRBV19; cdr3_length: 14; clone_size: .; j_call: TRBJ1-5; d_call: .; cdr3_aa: CASNPNRGNQPQHF; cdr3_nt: TGTGCCAGTAACCCAAACCGGGGAAATCAGCCCCAGCATTTT
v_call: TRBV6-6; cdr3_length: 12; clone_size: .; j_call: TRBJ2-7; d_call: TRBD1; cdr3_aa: CASSRTGDEQYF; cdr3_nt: TGTGCCAGCAGCCGGACAGGGGACGAGCAGTACTTC
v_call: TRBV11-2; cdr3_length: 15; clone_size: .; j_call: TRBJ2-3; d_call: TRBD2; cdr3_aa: CASSLGAGGSDTQYF; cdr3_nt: TGTGCCAGCAGCTTGGGAGCGGGAGGGTCAGATACGCAGTATTTT
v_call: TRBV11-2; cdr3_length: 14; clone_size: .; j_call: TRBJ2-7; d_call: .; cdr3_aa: CASSLVVQTYEQYF; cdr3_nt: TGTGCCAGCAGCTTAGTCGTACAAACCTACGAGCAGTACTTC
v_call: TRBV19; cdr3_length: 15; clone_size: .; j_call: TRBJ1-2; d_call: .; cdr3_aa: CASSLQDGQSRGYTF; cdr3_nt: TGTGCCAGTAGTCTGCAAGACGGACAGTCGAGGGGCTACACCTTC
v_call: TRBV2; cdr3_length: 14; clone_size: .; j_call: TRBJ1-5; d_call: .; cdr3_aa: CASSSRVFNQPQHF; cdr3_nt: TGTGCCAGCAGCTCCCGGGTTTTCAATCAGCCCCAGCATTTT
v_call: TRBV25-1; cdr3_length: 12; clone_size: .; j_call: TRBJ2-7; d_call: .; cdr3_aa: CASSEQNYEQYF; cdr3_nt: TGTGCCAGCAGTGAACAGAACTACGAGCAGTACTTC
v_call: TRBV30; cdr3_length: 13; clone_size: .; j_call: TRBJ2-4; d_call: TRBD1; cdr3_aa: CAWRGTGANIQYF; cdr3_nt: TGTGCCTGGAGGGGCACAGGGGCGAACATTCAGTACTTC
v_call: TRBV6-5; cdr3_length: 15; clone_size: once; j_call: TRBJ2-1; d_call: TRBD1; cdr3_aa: CATSWTGGNYNEQFF; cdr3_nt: TGTGCCACCTCTTGGACAGGGGGTAACTACAATGAGCAGTTCTTC
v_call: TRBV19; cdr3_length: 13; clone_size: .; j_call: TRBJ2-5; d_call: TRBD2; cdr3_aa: CASRRLAEETQYF; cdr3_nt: TGTGCCAGTCGAAGACTAGCGGAAGAGACCCAGTACTTC
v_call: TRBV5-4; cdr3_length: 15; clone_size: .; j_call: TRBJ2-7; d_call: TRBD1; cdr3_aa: CASSFPGQGVHEQYF; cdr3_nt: TGTGCCAGCAGCTTTCCGGGACAGGGGGTCCACGAGCAGTACTTC